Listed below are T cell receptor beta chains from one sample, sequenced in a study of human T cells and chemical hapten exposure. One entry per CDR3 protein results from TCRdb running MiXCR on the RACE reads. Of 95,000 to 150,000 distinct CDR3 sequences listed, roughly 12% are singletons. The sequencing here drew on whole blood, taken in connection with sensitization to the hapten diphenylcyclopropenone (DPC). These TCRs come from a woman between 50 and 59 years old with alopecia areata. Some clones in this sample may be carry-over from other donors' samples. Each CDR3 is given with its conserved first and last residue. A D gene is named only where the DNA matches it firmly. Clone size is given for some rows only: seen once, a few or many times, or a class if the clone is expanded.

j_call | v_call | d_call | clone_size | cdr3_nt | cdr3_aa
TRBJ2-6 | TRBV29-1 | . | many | TGCAGCGCTTACCTGGCCAGCTCTGGGGCCAACGTCCTGACTTTC | CSAYLASSGANVLTF
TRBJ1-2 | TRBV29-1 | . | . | TGCAGCGTTGAGGGCAGGGATAGGTATGGCTACACCTTC | CSVEGRDRYGYTF
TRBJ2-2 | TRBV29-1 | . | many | TGCAGCGTTGAAGGAGGGTACACCGGGGAGCTGTTTTTT | CSVEGGYTGELFF
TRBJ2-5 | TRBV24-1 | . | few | TGTGCCACCAGTGACCGGGACATCAAAGAGACCCAGTACTTC | CATSDRDIKETQYF
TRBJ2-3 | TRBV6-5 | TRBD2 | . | TGTGCCAGCAGTTACTCGAGAGGACTAGCGGGGGGGACAGATACGCAGTATTTT | CASSYSRGLAGGTDTQYF
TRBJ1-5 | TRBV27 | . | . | TGTGCCAGCGGAGCCGGGGGCGTGAACAATCAGCCCCAGCATTTT | CASGAGGVNNQPQHF
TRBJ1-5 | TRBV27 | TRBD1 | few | TGTGCCAGTAGGACAGGGGGTAACAATCAGCCCCAGCATTTT | CASRTGGNNQPQHF
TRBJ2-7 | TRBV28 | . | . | TGTGCCAGCAGTTTAGGGTTCCCCTACGAGCAGTACTTC | CASSLGFPYEQYF
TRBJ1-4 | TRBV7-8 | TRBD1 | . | TGTGCCAGCAGCCCGACAGGGTGGGGGAATGAAAAACTGTTTTTT | CASSPTGWGNEKLFF
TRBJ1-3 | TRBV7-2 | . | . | TGTGTCAGCAGCCTCGCTTTCTCTGGAAACACCATATATTTT | CVSSLAFSGNTIYF
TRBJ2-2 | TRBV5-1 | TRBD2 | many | TGCGCCAGCAGTTCGGCGAGCGGGGGGGGAATCGGGGAGCTGTTTTTT | CASSSASGGGIGELFF
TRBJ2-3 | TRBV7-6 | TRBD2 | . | TGTGCCAGCAGCCCCCGAGGTAGCGGGGGGCCAGATACGCAGTATTTT | CASSPRGSGGPDTQYF
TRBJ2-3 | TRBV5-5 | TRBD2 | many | TGTGCCAGCAGCCTACCGGAGGTAGCGGGGTACACAGATACGCAGTATTTT | CASSLPEVAGYTDTQYF
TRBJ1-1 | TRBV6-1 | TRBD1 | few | TGTGCCACCAATCCGGGACAGGGGCTCGGGGTGAACACTGAAGCTTTCTTT | CATNPGQGLGVNTEAFF
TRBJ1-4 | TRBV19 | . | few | TGTGCCAGTAGTATGATCCAGGGAGGGGAAAAACTGTTTTTT | CASSMIQGGEKLFF
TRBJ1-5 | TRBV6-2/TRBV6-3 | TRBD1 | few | TGTGCCAGCAGTTATCGCACAGGGGGCGCAGGCAATCAGCCCCAGCATTTT | CASSYRTGGAGNQPQHF
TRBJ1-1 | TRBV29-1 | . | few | TGCAGCGGAGCGACAGCCACTAACACTGAAGCTTTCTTT | CSGATATNTEAFF
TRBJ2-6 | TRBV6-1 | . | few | TGTGCCAGCAGTGATTCGGGGGGCGCCGGGGCCAACGTCCTGACTTTC | CASSDSGGAGANVLTF
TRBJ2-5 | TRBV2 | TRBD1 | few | TGTGCCAGCAGTGAAGGGGACAGACAAGAGACCCAGTACTTC | CASSEGDRQETQYF
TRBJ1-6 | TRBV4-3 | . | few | TGCGCCAGCAGCCAAGATGCAGGCTCCTATAATTCACCCCTCCACTTT | CASSQDAGSYNSPLHF
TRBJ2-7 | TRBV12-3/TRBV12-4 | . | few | TGTGCCAGCAGTCCTGTCGGGGGTATATTCGAGCAGTACTTC | CASSPVGGIFEQYF
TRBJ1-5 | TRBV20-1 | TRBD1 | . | TGCAGTGCTACCGGGACAGAATACTATAGCAATCAGCCCCAGCATTTT | CSATGTEYYSNQPQHF
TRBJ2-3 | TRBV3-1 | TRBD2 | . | TGTGCCAGCAGCCAACTAGCGGGAGGTGGAACGCAGTATTTT | CASSQLAGGGTQYF
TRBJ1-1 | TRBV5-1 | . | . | TGCGCCAGCAGCTTGGATTGGCAGCCGAACACTGAAGCTTTCTTT | CASSLDWQPNTEAFF
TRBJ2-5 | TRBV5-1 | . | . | TGCGCCAGCAGCTTGGACCCAATGAGGGAAGAGACCCAGTACTTC | CASSLDPMREETQYF
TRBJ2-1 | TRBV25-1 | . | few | TGTGCCAGCAGTGCCTCTGTCGGTGAGCAGTTCTTC | CASSASVGEQFF
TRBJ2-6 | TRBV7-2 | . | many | TGTGCCAGCAGCGAACTCCTCTCTGGGGCCAACGTCCTGACTTTC | CASSELLSGANVLTF
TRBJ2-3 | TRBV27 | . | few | TGTGCCAGCAGTTTATACGGGCTAAGAGGGGGCACAGATACGCAGTATTTT | CASSLYGLRGGTDTQYF
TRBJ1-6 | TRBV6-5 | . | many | TGTGCCAGCAGTTCCCAACTCAGCTCCTATAATTCACCCCTCCACTTT | CASSSQLSSYNSPLHF
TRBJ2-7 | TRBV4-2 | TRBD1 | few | TGTGCCAGCAGCCAAGGGGGACAGAAGACCTACGAGCAGTACTTC | CASSQGGQKTYEQYF
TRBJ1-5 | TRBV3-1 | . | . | TGTGCCAGCAGCCGGGGGAGTGATGGGAATCAGCCCCAGCATTTT | CASSRGSDGNQPQHF
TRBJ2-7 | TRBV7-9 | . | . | TGTGCCAGCAGCTCGCCGGACGCCGGGTACGAGCAGTACTTC | CASSSPDAGYEQYF
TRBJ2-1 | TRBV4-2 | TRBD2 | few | TGTGCCAGCAGCCCCGAGACTAGCGGTGTCAGTGAGCAGTTCTTC | CASSPETSGVSEQFF
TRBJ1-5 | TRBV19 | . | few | TGTGCAGCAGGGCCCTCAAGGCCCCAGCATTTT | CAAGPSRPQHF
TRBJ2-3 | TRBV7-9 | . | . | TGTGCCAGCAGCTTACTTCGCACAGATACGCAGTATTTT | CASSLLRTDTQYF
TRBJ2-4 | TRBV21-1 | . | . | TGTGCCAGCAGCGGGAGGTCGTTAGCCAAAAACATTCAGTACTTC | CASSGRSLAKNIQYF
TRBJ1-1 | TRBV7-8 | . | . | TGTGCCAGCAGCCCCGACACTATGAACACTGAAGCTTTCTTT | CASSPDTMNTEAFF
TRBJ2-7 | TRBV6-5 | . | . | TGTGCCAGCAGTTACGGGTGGGAGCAGTACTTC | CASSYGWEQYF
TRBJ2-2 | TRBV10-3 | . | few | TGTGCCATCAGCGGGACTGGCACCGGGGAGCTGTTTTTT | CAISGTGTGELFF
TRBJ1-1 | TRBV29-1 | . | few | TGCAGCGCTGTGGCGACGGGGAGCACTGAAGCTTTCTTT | CSAVATGSTEAFF
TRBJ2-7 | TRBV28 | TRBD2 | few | TGTGCCAGCAGTTTAGGGACTAGCGGAACCTACGAGCAGTACTTC | CASSLGTSGTYEQYF
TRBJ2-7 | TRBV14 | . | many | TGTGCCAGCAGCCAAGCTATGGACGGGGAGCAGTACTTC | CASSQAMDGEQYF
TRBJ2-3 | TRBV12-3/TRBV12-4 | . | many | TGTGCCAGCAGAGAGAGACAGAGAAGCACAGATACGCAGTATTTT | CASRERQRSTDTQYF
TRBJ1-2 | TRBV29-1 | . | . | TGCAGCGTTGAAGACACTCAGGGTCATGGCTACACCTTC | CSVEDTQGHGYTF
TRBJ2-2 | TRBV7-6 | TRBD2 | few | TGTGCCAGCAGCGATCTAGCGGAGACCGGGGAGCTGTTTTTT | CASSDLAETGELFF
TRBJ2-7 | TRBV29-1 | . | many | TGCAGCGTACTGACTAGCTACGAGCAGTACTTC | CSVLTSYEQYF